The 26 T cell receptor beta chains below come from one sample, sequenced in a study of control samples from healthy donors and cancer patients (dated by TCRdb to 2018 to 2020). Libraries were prepared through the immunoSEQ multiplex PCR assay. Not all clones reach the TCRdb copy of this immuneACCESS table, which keeps in-frame sequences only. Checked studies attribute under half of the gap to unresolved V genes and leave the rest unexplained. The sample table records about 29,000 clones; around 90% of these occur just once. About 3.6% of the sample lies in the top ten. Sequenced material: formalin-fixed, paraffin-embedded tissue. The receptors stem from a female donor with melanoma.

The chain combines TRBV29-1 with TRBJ1-5; D is possibly TRBD1 (5 bases). CDR3 size: 13 residues. CDR1 SQVTM and CDR2 ANQGSEA come from the germline V gene. V was cut by 0 bases and J by 9 bases, with 12 bases left in between. The CDR3 DNA follows: TGCAGCGTTGAAGAGGGCCCGCAGGGGCCCCAGCATTTT. Amino acid sequence: CSVEEGPQGPQHF.

The chain carries TRBV28 and TRBJ1-1, with 7 bases aligning to TRBD1. Germline V gene lookup returns CDR1 MDHEN and CDR2 SYDVKM. The CDR3 runs 18 residues. The V and J ends lost 1 base and 1 base, in that order; junction bases with no gene match: 12. This CDR3 is CASSLFILGRQGNTEAFF. In DNA form, the CDR3 reads TGTGCCAGCAGTTTATTTATTCTTGGGCGACAGGGGAACACTGAAGCTTTCTTT.

The rearrangement joins TRBV28 to TRBJ2-3; D unclear. CDR3 length: 12 amino acids. V was pared by 4 bases and J by 6 bases, with 8 bases between. The germline V gene encodes CDR1 MDHEN and CDR2 SYDVKM. CDR3 in DNA: TGTGCCAGCAGTTCCGCCGCGGATACGCAGTATTTT. As protein: CASSSAADTQYF.

The CDR3 nucleotides read TGTGCCAGCAGTTTAGGGAGGGTCACCGGGGAGCTGTTTTTT. Encoded protein: CASSLGRVTGELFF. The V and J genes are TRBV27 and TRBJ2-2; TRBD2 matches 7 bases. J was trimmed by 4 bases and V by 2 bases; bases with no gene match: 1. The germline gives CDR1 MNHEY, CDR2 SMNVEV (reference sequence). The CDR3 length is 14 residues.

The rearrangement joins TRBV21-1 to TRBJ2-5; the D call of TRBD2 is as the table states it, not checked on the DNA. TRBV21-1 corresponds to a pseudogene. The CDR3 is 17 residues long. The CDR3 sequence is CASSKPPPPGIQETQYF. As DNA, the CDR3 is TGTGCCAGCAGCAAACCCCCCCCTCCGGGGATCCAAGAGACCCAGTACTTC.

This clone was observed a few times. The genes are TRBV7-2 and TRBJ1-6; 11 nucleotides agree with TRBD1. The trim removed 5 bases at V and 5 bases at J, leaving 8 bases unmatched. The germline V gene encodes CDR1 SGHTA and CDR2 FQGNSA. This CDR3 has 17 amino acids. The CDR3 DNA is TGTGCCAGCAGCCAAGGACAGGGGGCGATGAATAATTCACCCCTCCACTTT. Residues: CASSQGQGAMNNSPLHF.

This clone was recorded a few times. J is TRBJ2-1 and V is TRBV7-2; 10 bases align to TRBD2. Germline V gene sequence: CDR1 SGHTA, CDR2 FQGNSA. The length of the CDR3 is 17 residues. Trimming at V came to 1 base and at J to 8 bases, leaving 11 bases not matched to a gene. The CDR3 protein is CASSLGWGSGRPDEQFF. Here the CDR3 DNA reads TGTGCCAGCAGCTTAGGGTGGGGTAGCGGGAGGCCGGATGAGCAGTTCTTC.

In regard to this clone: A read error may produce the germline difference seen at one junction end. This specimen includes other DNA sequences encoding the same CDR3. The genes are TRBV29-1 and TRBJ2-7, with 12 nucleotides matching TRBD2. Germline lookup yields CDR1 SQVTM and CDR2 ANQGSEA. The CDR3 totals 18 residues. In nucleotides, the CDR3 is TGTAGCGTTCAATCCAGGGGTCCCGGACTAGCGGGATTCTACGAGCAGTACTTC. It specifies CSVQSRGPGLAGFYEQYF.

The chain employs TRBV18 and TRBJ1-1, with a possible D match to TRBD1 (6 bases). CDR1 KGHSH and CDR2 LQKENI come from the germline V gene. This CDR3 is built from 14 residues. V lost 1 base and J lost 2, with 8 bases in between. The CDR3 sequence is CASSPLDSNTEAFF. In DNA, the CDR3 is TGTGCCAGCTCACCACTGGACAGTAACACTGAAGCTTTCTTT.

The genes are TRBV12-3 or TRBV12-4 and TRBJ2-7; D gene unclear. The length of the CDR3 is 13 residues. V lost 3 bases, J lost 7 bases, and 13 bases lay in between. Written as DNA, the CDR3 is TGTGCCAGCAGTTTTTCCCTACTGGGGGAGCAGTACTTC. This sequence encodes CASSFSLLGEQYF.

V is TRBV10-1 and J is TRBJ1-1; unclear D gene. Between the trimmed V and J ends, which lost 1 base and 6 bases, there was a span of 3 bases. The germline V gene has CDR1 WNHNN and CDR2 SYGVQD (reference sequence). This CDR3 is built from 11 residues. CDR3 protein: CASSEFSEAFF. Here the CDR3 DNA reads TGCGCCAGCAGTGAGTTTTCTGAAGCTTTCTTT.

The chain links TRBV5-5 to TRBJ2-4, with D possibly TRBD1 on 6 matching bases. The V gene lost 1 base and the J gene lost 3 bases, with 20 bases spanning the gap. The CDR3 is 18 amino acids. Germline V gives CDR1 SGHKS, CDR2 YYEKEE (reference sequence). In DNA, the CDR3 is TGTGCCAGCAGCTTGTCCTACAGGGCAGGTATTGGCAAAAACATTCAGTACTTC. This sequence encodes CASSLSYRAGIGKNIQYF.

The chain links TRBV7-2 to TRBJ1-2; D call uncertain. Trimming left V 3 bases short and J 5 bases short, with 7 bases between. The CDR3 loop spans 12 amino acids. CDR1 is SGHTA, CDR2 FQGNSA, per germline. CDR3 bases: TGTGCCAGCAGCTTCAGTGGGTATGGCTACACCTTC. Residues: CASSFSGYGYTF.

The J gene is TRBJ2-7, the V gene TRBV11-1; TRBD1 matches at 9 bases. There are 15 residues in the CDR3. V was pared by 4 bases and J by 3 bases, with 7 bases of the junction left unmatched. Germline assignment: CDR1 SGHAT and CDR2 FQDESV (reference sequence). The CDR3, as DNA: TGTGCCAGCAGCTCTGCGGGACAGGGCCTCTACGAGCAGTACTTC. Amino acids: CASSSAGQGLYEQYF.

This sequence joins TRBV4-3 and TRBJ1-5; D perhaps matches TRBD1 (6 bases). CDR1 is LGHNA, CDR2 YSLEER, per germline. The CDR3 contains 17 residues. Trimming pared 0 bases from V and 6 bases from J, leaving 18 bases between. CDR3 region: CASSQDHPGRGGQPQHF. The CDR3 DNA sequence: TGCGCCAGCAGCCAAGATCATCCCGGCAGGGGTGGTCAGCCCCAGCATTTT.

The chain couples TRBV30 to TRBJ2-1; D gene uncertain. The CDR3 is 12 amino acids. V was trimmed by 4 bases and J by 11 bases, leaving 15 bases between them. CDR1 is GTSNPN, CDR2 SVGIG, per germline (reference sequence). DNA of the CDR3: TGTGCCTGGAAGTTCTCGCGATCCCAGCAGTTCTTC. Protein product: CAWKFSRSQQFF.

The V and J genes are TRBV2 and TRBJ1-5; D not certain. The CDR3 runs 16 residues. Germline V CDR1 and CDR2: SNHLY, FYNNEI. V was cut by 6 bases and J by 0 bases, with 15 bases left in between. This CDR3 reads CASRSYGVYSNQPQHF. The CDR3 DNA sequence: TGTGCCAGCAGATCCTACGGGGTTTATAGCAATCAGCCCCAGCATTTT.

This sequence joins TRBV6-2 or TRBV6-3 and TRBJ1-3; 8 bases fit TRBD1. Germline V gives CDR1 MNHEY, CDR2 SVGEGT. J was trimmed by 4 bases and V by 6 bases; bases with no gene match: 2. The CDR3 extends over 13 amino acids. CDR3 amino acids: CASSRTGGNTIYF. DNA of the CDR3: TGTGCCAGCAGCCGGACAGGGGGAAACACCATATATTTT.

The V gene is TRBV9, the J gene TRBJ1-1, with D perhaps matching TRBD1 (5 bases). CDR1 is SGDLS, CDR2 YYNGEE, per germline. This CDR3 is built from 14 residues. Trimming cost V 3 bases and J 4 bases, with 13 bases left between them. In nucleotides, the CDR3 is TGTGCCAGCAGCGCCCAGGGAGTGAGCACTGAAGCTTTCTTT. Its protein is CASSAQGVSTEAFF.

This clone was picked up a small number of times. V usage is TRBV30 and J usage is TRBJ2-1; TRBD2 aligns across 11 bases. The CDR3 extends over 16 amino acids. Germline CDR1 GTSNPN, CDR2 SVGIG (reference sequence). The ends lost 1 base at V and 7 bases at J; junction bases unmatched: 9. The CDR3 region is CAWSARGLAAGNEQFF. The CDR3 coding sequence is TGTGCCTGGAGTGCCCGGGGACTAGCGGCTGGAAATGAGCAGTTCTTC.

The chain couples TRBV7-9 to TRBJ2-1; the match to TRBD1 covers 9 bases. The CDR3 consists of 14 residues. The V and J ends lost 4 bases and 10 bases, in that order; junction bases with no gene match: 8. The V gene's germline CDR1 is SEHNR and CDR2 FQNEAQ (reference sequence). CDR3 in amino acids: CASSSPDRGGEQFF. The CDR3 DNA reads as TGTGCCAGCAGCTCCCCGGACAGGGGCGGAGAGCAGTTCTTC. The variable domain in full, completed from reference TRBV7-9 and TRBJ2-1, reads DTGVSQNPRHKITKRGQNVTFRCDPISEHNRLYWYRQTLGQGPEFLTYFQNEAQLEKSRLLSDRFSAERPKGSFSTLEIQRTEQGDSAMYLCASSSPDRGGEQFFGPGTRLTVL.

This clone was seen just once. The rearrangement joins TRBV5-4 to TRBJ2-1; 14 bases line up with TRBD2. There are 14 residues in the CDR3. Trimming took 9 bases from V and 3 from J; bases not matched to a gene: 2. Germline V gene sequence: CDR1 SGHNT, CDR2 YYREEE (reference sequence). The CDR3 DNA reads TGTGCCACCGGGACTAGCGGGAGCTACAATGAGCAGTTCTTC. As protein: CATGTSGSYNEQFF.

The chain couples TRBV11-3 to TRBJ2-1, with 7 bases that match TRBD2. The V gene end was trimmed by 3 bases and the J gene end by 4 bases; junction bases not matched to a gene: 6. CDR1 and CDR2 (germline): SGHNT, YENEEA. The CDR3 has 15 amino acids. For the CDR3, the DNA is TGTGCCAGCAGCTTCTCTAGCGGTACTTACAATGAGCAGTTCTTC. Amino acids: CASSFSSGTYNEQFF.

This chain joins TRBV29-1 and TRBJ2-5; D might be TRBD1 or TRBD2, each matching 6 bases. V gave up 4 bases and J gave up 5 bases, with 14 bases separating them. Germline lookup yields CDR1 SQVTM and CDR2 ANQGSEA. This CDR3 spans 13 amino acids. Here the CDR3 DNA reads TGCAGCGTTGGGGGGGACACGTGGGAGACCCAGTACTTC. Amino acid sequence: CSVGGDTWETQYF.

The chain has TRBV6-5 and TRBJ2-2; 11 nucleotides match TRBD2. Germline CDR1 is MNHEY and CDR2 is SVGAGI. CDR3 length: 12 amino acids. The trim removed 5 bases at V and 13 bases at J, leaving 3 bases unmatched. CDR3 sequence reads: CASSPGTSGLFF. CDR3 DNA: TGTGCCAGCAGTCCAGGGACTAGCGGGCTGTTTTTT.

The V gene is TRBV19, the J gene TRBJ2-1; D is unclear. This CDR3 comprises 15 residues. Trimming pared 7 bases from V and 5 bases from J, leaving 18 bases between. Germline loops: CDR1 LNHDA, CDR2 SQIVND (reference sequence). Here the CDR3 reads CASTPRPFAHNEQFF. The CDR3 nucleotides read TGTGCCAGTACCCCCCGGCCCTTTGCCCACAATGAGCAGTTCTTC.